The rows below give T cell receptor beta chains drawn from one sample of a study of cytomegalovirus exposure and HLA in healthy donors. Clones were read by immunoSEQ multiplex PCR, and TCRdb kept only the in-frame ones, dropping some. This table holds under 150,000 clones, roughly 79% found once. The sample consisted of PBMCs. The receptors originated from a man aged 18 to 30 in good health and CMV-seronegative. The CDR3 runs from the conserved cysteine through the conserved F or W. A D gene is named only where the DNA matches it firmly. The listing skips clone size in some rows; elsewhere it reads once, few, many or a size class.

cdr3_nt cdr3_aa d_call clone_size j_call v_call
TGTGCCAGCAGCCCCCCGGGGACAGGGTTAGGTCAGCCCCAGCATTTT CASSPPGTGLGQPQHF TRBD1 few TRBJ1-5 TRBV7-8
TGTGCCAGCAGCTTGGGTTGGCACGAGCAGTACTTC CASSLGWHEQYF . . TRBJ2-7 TRBV5-6
TGTGCCAGCAGCTTGCCCTCCGGACTCTATGGCTACACCTTC CASSLPSGLYGYTF . . TRBJ1-2 TRBV5-4
TGTGCCAGCAGCGATACCCCAGGGGATCTTGGCTACACCTTC CASSDTPGDLGYTF . . TRBJ1-2 TRBV25-1
TGTGCCAGCAGTGAACAGGGCTCCCTCTCCTACGAGCAGTACTTC CASSEQGSLSYEQYF . once TRBJ2-7 TRBV25-1
TGTGCCAGCAGGTCCGGGGTGTATCAGCCCCAGCATTTT CASRSGVYQPQHF . . TRBJ1-5 TRBV2
TGCGCCAGCAGCCTCCTTAGGACAGGCTCCTATAATTCACCCCTCCACTTT CASSLLRTGSYNSPLHF TRBD1 . TRBJ1-6 TRBV4-1
TGTGCCAGCAGTGGTCCGGGAGTTAACAATGAGCAGTTCTTC CASSGPGVNNEQFF . . TRBJ2-1 TRBV7-9
TGTGCCAGCAGTGACGGGGAGACAATCGGTGAGCAGTTCTTC CASSDGETIGEQFF . . TRBJ2-1 TRBV6-4
TGTGCTAGCAGCTTAAATACAGGGGGAGGCACCGGGGAGCTGTTTTTT CASSLNTGGGTGELFF TRBD1 . TRBJ2-2 TRBV7-7
TGTGCCAGCAGCGTAGCTCAGGGGAATGAAAAACTGTTTTTT CASSVAQGNEKLFF . . TRBJ1-4 TRBV9
TGTGCCAGCAGTGGCAGGGGCTCCAATCAGCCCCAGCATTTT CASSGRGSNQPQHF . . TRBJ1-5 TRBV6-1
TGTGCCAGCACCCACCAAAAGACAGGGGGATCCTACGAGCAGTACTTC CASTHQKTGGSYEQYF TRBD1 . TRBJ2-7 TRBV25-1
TGCGCCAGCAGCTTGGAGCAGGGAGGTGAAGCTTTCTTT CASSLEQGGEAFF . . TRBJ1-1 TRBV5-1
TGTGCCAGCAGTTATGTACGGGGGGTTGGGGAGCTGTTTTTT CASSYVRGVGELFF TRBD2 . TRBJ2-2 TRBV6-5
TGTGCCACCGGGACTAGCGGCACAGATACGCAGTATTTT CATGTSGTDTQYF TRBD2 . TRBJ2-3 TRBV10-3
TGTGCCAGCAGCGAGGACAGGAACACCTACGAGCAGTACTTC CASSEDRNTYEQYF TRBD1 . TRBJ2-7 TRBV5-4
TGTGCCAGCAGCACTAATAATTCACCCCTCCACTTT CASSTNNSPLHF . . TRBJ1-6 TRBV28
TGTGCCAGCAGGACAGCTGGGTTTCTCCGGAATGAGCAGTTCTTC CASRTAGFLRNEQFF . . TRBJ2-1 TRBV11-2
TGTGCCAGTAAAGGGCTAGCGGGGGGCCCGAACACCGGGGAGCTGTTTTTT CASKGLAGGPNTGELFF TRBD2 . TRBJ2-2 TRBV19
TGCAGCGTCGACTCGGGAAGGGGCACAGATACGCAGTATTTT CSVDSGRGTDTQYF . . TRBJ2-3 TRBV29-1
TGTGCCAGCAGCTTAGGCTCTATGCTTAGCACAGATACGCAGTATTTT CASSLGSMLSTDTQYF . . TRBJ2-3 TRBV7-6
TGTGCCAGCAGCTCTAAAGCAGGGAACGTCTACGAGCAGTACTTC CASSSKAGNVYEQYF . . TRBJ2-7 TRBV7-9
TGTGCCAGCAGCTCAGACGACCGACCGCGGCACTATGGCTACACCTTC CASSSDDRPRHYGYTF . . TRBJ1-2 TRBV7-2
TGTGCCAGCAGCTTCCGGGGACAGACCTACGAGCAGTACTTC CASSFRGQTYEQYF TRBD1 . TRBJ2-7 TRBV7-2
TGCGCCAGCAGCCAAGATATCACAGGGAGAGGTCAGCCCCAGCATTTT CASSQDITGRGQPQHF . . TRBJ1-5 TRBV4-3
TGTGCCAGCAGACGAGTTACAGGGGGCATTGAAGCTTTCTTT CASRRVTGGIEAFF TRBD1 . TRBJ1-1 TRBV5-6
TGCGCCAGCAGTTCCCAAGGGGCAGATACGCAGTATTTT CASSSQGADTQYF . . TRBJ2-3 TRBV10-1
TGTGCCACCAGCAGGGGTGGCCGGACAGGTCCCAGGGGAATGAACACTGAAGCTTTCTTT CATSRGGRTGPRGMNTEAFF TRBD1 . TRBJ1-1 TRBV15
TGTGCCTGGAGTGTATCTCGGACAGGATATAGCAATCAGCCCCAGCATTTT CAWSVSRTGYSNQPQHF TRBD1 . TRBJ1-5 TRBV30
TGTGCCAGCAGCAAAGAAAGACCGACAGCAGTAGGGGCAGATACGCAGTATTTT CASSKERPTAVGADTQYF . . TRBJ2-3 TRBV21-1
TGTGCCAGCAGCTTAATAGGCGGGGAGAACATTCAGTACTTC CASSLIGGENIQYF . few TRBJ2-4 TRBV7-2
TGTGCCAGCAGTGATGGAGGGGCCCACACAGATACGCAGTATTTT CASSDGGAHTDTQYF . . TRBJ2-3 TRBV6-1
TGTGCCACCAGCAGACGCACAGGGCCCACAGATACGCAGTATTTT CATSRRTGPTDTQYF . . TRBJ2-3 TRBV15
TGTGCCAGCATCCGTGACAGGGGGTCTGATGGCTACACCTTC CASIRDRGSDGYTF TRBD1 . TRBJ1-2 TRBV2
TGCGCCAGCAGACTAGGCTCAGATACGCAGTATTTT CASRLGSDTQYF . . TRBJ2-3 TRBV5-1
TGTGCCAGTGGGGGCGGCGGTCGAAACACTGAAGCTTTCTTT CASGGGGRNTEAFF . few TRBJ1-1 TRBV9
TGTGCCAGCAGTCACGGACAGGGAGTGGAGGATACGCAGTATTTT CASSHGQGVEDTQYF TRBD1 . TRBJ2-3 TRBV6-5
TGTGCCAGCAGTTTATGGTACAGGGGGTTCGAGCAGTACTTC CASSLWYRGFEQYF TRBD1 . TRBJ2-7 TRBV28
TGTGCCAGCAGCCCAGTGCTGAACACTGAAGCTTTCTTT CASSPVLNTEAFF . . TRBJ1-1 TRBV28
TGTGCCAGCATACCCCTAGCTACTAACTACGAGCAGTACTTC CASIPLATNYEQYF . once TRBJ2-7 TRBV6-1
TGCGCCAGCAGCTTGGGACAGGGGAACACCGGGGAGCTGTTTTTT CASSLGQGNTGELFF TRBD1 few TRBJ2-2 TRBV5-1